This T cell receptor beta chain stems from a study of T-cell memory formation after mild COVID-19. As to this clonotype: Antigen unknown.

Study observations and caveats: Some responding clones appeared in pre-infection memory, suggesting cross-reactive memory joined. The study found contracting CD4+ clones mainly in CM and EM and contracting CD8+ clones in EMRA.

MiXCR, applied by TCRdb to the 5' RACE reads, yields one record per CDR3 protein. The sample shows around 340,000 distinct CDR3 sequences, 10% to 15% of them seen only once. This TCR was recovered from a man aged 18 to 29 who had mild COVID-19 (a few samples of this study predate the infection). Cell type and time point are not known. The specimen was PBMCs or a T cell subset sorted from them (not recorded which).

The CDR3 protein is CASRIDSAQYF. Written as DNA, the CDR3 is TGTGCCAGCAGAATTGACAGTGCCCAGTACTTC. V usage is TRBV7-9 and J usage is TRBJ2-5; maybe TRBD1 (5 bases). Germline V CDR1 and CDR2: SEHNR, FQNEAQ (reference sequence). The CDR3 consists of 11 residues. V lost 6 bases to trimming and J lost 9 bases, with 11 bases between them.